Given below is one T cell receptor beta chain in context. Its antigen is unknown. The sample is drawn from a study of T-cell memory formation after mild COVID-19. This CDR3 is built from 13 residues. The V gene lost 8 bases and the J gene lost 5 bases, with 13 bases spanning the gap. Germline V gene sequence: CDR1 SGHRS, CDR2 YFSETQ. TCRdb independently ran MiXCR on the 5' RACE reads; one entry per CDR3 protein. The sample holds approximately 260,000 distinct CDR3 sequences, approximately 16% seen once. Study observations and caveats: Proof of SARS-CoV-2 specificity was absent for the second-wave clones that crested on day 37. Clones shrinking between day 15 and 85 showed a balanced CD4/CD8 split, and those that grew later tilted toward CD4+.

The chain employs TRBV5-1 and TRBJ1-4, with D possibly being TRBD1 (5 bases). The sample taken for sequencing was PBMCs or a T cell subset sorted from them (not recorded which). This TCR was recovered from a man between 18 and 35 years old who had mild COVID-19 (a few samples of this study predate the infection). Cell type and time point are not known. Written as DNA, the CDR3 is TGCGCCAGTTCGACAGACCTGAATGAAAAACTGTTTTTT. Encoded protein: CASSTDLNEKLFF.